This T cell receptor (beta chain) appears in the sequencing data of a study of blood T cell repertoires in COVID-19. The overall study: The United States, Italy and Spain were the sources of the acute and convalescent COVID-19 samples. T cells, B-cell-depleted T cells, or PBMCs supplied cDNA or gDNA.

Source study methods: Amplified reference gene primers provided the basis for estimating nucleated cell counts. Produced via immunoSEQ multiplex PCR; TCRdb's table is partial and in-frame only. That table supplies the V and J calls and clone size; D and trimming were determined from the DNA. The table includes about 150,000 clones, roughly 88% detected once. Looked up from germline, CDR1 is SGHNT and CDR2 is YYREEE (reference sequence). The CDR3 consists of 17 residues. The V gene end was trimmed by 3 bases and the J gene end by 3 bases; junction bases not matched to a gene: 12. Followed longitudinally, the Seattle patients had been enrolled during active infection.

Input material: peripheral blood. The chain uses TRBV5-4 and TRBJ2-7, with 10 positions matching TRBD1. The clonotype was recovered from a man aged 18 to 30 with COVID-19, enrolled during active disease. In nucleotides, the CDR3 is TGTGCCAGCAGCTGGACCTACGGGGACAGGGGACTCTACGAGCAGTACTTC. As protein: CASSWTYGDRGLYEQYF. Full variable domain (missing parts from reference TRBV5-4 and TRBJ2-7): ETGVTQSPTHLIKTRGQQVTLRCSSQSGHNTVSWYQQALGQGPQFIFQYYREEENGRGNFPPRFSGLQFPNYSSELNVNALELDDSALYLCASSWTYGDRGLYEQYFGPGTRLTVT.